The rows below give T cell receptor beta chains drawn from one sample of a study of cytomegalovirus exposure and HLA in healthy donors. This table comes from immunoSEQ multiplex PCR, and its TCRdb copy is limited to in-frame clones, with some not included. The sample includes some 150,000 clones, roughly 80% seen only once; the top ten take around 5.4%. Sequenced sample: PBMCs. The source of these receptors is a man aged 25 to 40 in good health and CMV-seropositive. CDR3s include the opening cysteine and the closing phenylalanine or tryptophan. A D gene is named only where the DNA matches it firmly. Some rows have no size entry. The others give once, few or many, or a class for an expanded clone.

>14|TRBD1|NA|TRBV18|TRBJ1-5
CASSPGQGLQPQHF
TGTGCCAGCTCACCTGGACAGGGTTTACAGCCCCAGCATTTT
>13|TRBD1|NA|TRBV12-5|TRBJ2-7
CASKGAGRYEQYF
TGTGCTAGTAAGGGGGCAGGTCGGTACGAGCAGTACTTC
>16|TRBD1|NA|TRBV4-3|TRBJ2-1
CASSQKAGTGGNEQFF
TGCGCCAGCAGCCAGAAAGCCGGGACAGGGGGCAATGAGCAGTTCTTC
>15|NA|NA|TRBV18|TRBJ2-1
CASSPNGGDYNEQFF
TGTGCCAGCTCACCTAATGGCGGAGACTACAATGAGCAGTTCTTC
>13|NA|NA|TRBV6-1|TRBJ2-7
CATLSQGKYEQYF
TGTGCCACCTTGTCGCAGGGGAAGTACGAGCAGTACTTC
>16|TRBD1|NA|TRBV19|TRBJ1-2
CATTGQNLPLNYGYTF
TGTGCCACCACGGGACAGAACTTACCCCTTAACTATGGCTACACCTTC
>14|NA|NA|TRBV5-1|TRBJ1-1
CASSLGGWYTEAFF
TGCGCCAGCAGCTTGGGAGGCTGGTACACTGAAGCTTTCTTT
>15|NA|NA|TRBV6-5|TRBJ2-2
CASTPSLRNTGELFF
TGTGCCAGCACCCCAAGCTTGAGGAACACCGGGGAGCTGTTTTTT
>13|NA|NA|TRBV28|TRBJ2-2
CASSWPMTGELFF
TGTGCCAGCAGTTGGCCGATGACCGGGGAGCTGTTTTTT
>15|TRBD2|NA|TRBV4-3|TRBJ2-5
CASTVGLAGVQTQYF
TGCGCCAGCACCGTCGGACTAGCGGGGGTACAGACCCAGTACTTC
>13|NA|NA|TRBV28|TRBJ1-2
CATEMGGGPGYTF
TGTGCCACCGAAATGGGCGGGGGGCCGGGGTACACCTTC
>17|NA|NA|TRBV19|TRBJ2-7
CASSITGRGVSVNEQYF
TGTGCCAGTAGTATAACGGGTAGAGGCGTGTCCGTCAACGAGCAGTACTTC
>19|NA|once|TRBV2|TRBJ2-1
CASTNGGRGPSSSYNEQFF
TGTGCCAGCACCAACGGGGGGCGGGGGCCTTCGAGCTCCTACAATGAGCAGTTCTTC
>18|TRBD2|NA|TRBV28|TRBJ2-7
CASSLVAGVRLIGYEQYF
TGTGCCAGCAGTTTAGTAGCGGGGGTACGGCTTATAGGGTACGAGCAGTACTTC
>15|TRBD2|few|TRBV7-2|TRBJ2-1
CASSLQSGGRNEQFF
TGTGCCAGCAGCTTGCAAAGCGGGGGCCGCAATGAGCAGTTCTTC
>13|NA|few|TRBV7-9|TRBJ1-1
CASSFSEGTEAFF
TGTGCCAGCAGCTTTTCCGAGGGCACTGAAGCTTTCTTT
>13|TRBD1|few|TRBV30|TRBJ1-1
CAWLPDRGAVAFF
TGTGCCTGGCTCCCGGACAGGGGGGCTGTAGCTTTCTTT
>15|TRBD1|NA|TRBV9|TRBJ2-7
CASSVSPGTAYEQYF
TGTGCCAGCAGCGTAAGTCCAGGGACAGCCTACGAGCAGTACTTC
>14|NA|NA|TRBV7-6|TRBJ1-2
CASSLWPGADGYTF
TGTGCCAGCAGCTTATGGCCGGGAGCGGATGGCTACACCTTC
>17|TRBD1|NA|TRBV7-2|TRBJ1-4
CASSPPGTGGTDEKLFF
TGTGCCAGCAGCCCTCCCGGGACAGGGGGAACGGATGAAAAACTGTTTTTT
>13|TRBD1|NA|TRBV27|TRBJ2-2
CASRKGASGELFF
TGTGCCAGCAGAAAGGGGGCGTCCGGGGAGCTGTTTTTT
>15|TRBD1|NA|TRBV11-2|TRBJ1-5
CASRSDRGPNQPQHF
TGTGCCAGCAGGTCGGACAGGGGGCCCAATCAGCCCCAGCATTTT
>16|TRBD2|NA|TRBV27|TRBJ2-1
CASSSGLAGGKNEQFF
TGTGCCAGCAGTTCCGGACTAGCGGGGGGCAAGAATGAGCAGTTCTTC
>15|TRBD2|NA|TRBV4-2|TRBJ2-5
CASSQDFGGGETQYF
TGTGCCAGCAGCCAAGATTTTGGGGGGGGAGAGACCCAGTACTTC
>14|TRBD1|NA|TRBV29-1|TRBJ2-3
CSVDRTGTTDTQYF
TGCAGCGTTGATCGGACAGGGACTACAGATACGCAGTATTTT
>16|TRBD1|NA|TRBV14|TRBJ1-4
CASSRGQGATNEKLFF
TGTGCCAGCAGCCGGGGACAGGGGGCAACTAATGAAAAACTGTTTTTT
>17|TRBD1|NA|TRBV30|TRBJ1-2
CAWTLLPGTGANYGYTF
TGTGCCTGGACACTACTCCCCGGGACAGGGGCTAACTATGGCTACACCTTC